The T cell receptor (beta chain) described here comes from a study of cytomegalovirus exposure and HLA in healthy donors. Study outcomes and limitations: In most subjects, TCR beta sequences reportedly gave accurate predictions of HLA-A and HLA-B alleles.

The PCR made use of 60 Vbeta and 13 Jbeta primers. Sequenced by immunoSEQ multiplex PCR; TCRdb stores in-frame clones only, minus some. This table holds hundreds of thousands of clones, about 80% found once. Germline lookup yields CDR1 SGHNT and CDR2 YENEEA. CDR3 size: 18 residues. Trimming at V came to 6 bases and at J to 7 bases, leaving 20 bases not matched to a gene. As to this clone: The antigen is undetermined.

Specimen: PBMCs. The chain links TRBV11-3 to TRBJ1-4; 7 bases match TRBD1. This TCR was sampled from a woman aged 40 to 50 in good health and CMV-seronegative. The CDR3 bases are TGTGCCAGCAGTTGGGGGGACAGAAGCTTAACTAACGGTGAAAAACTGTTTTTT. Its translation: CASSWGDRSLTNGEKLFF. Full variable domain (rest looked up from reference TRBV11-3 and TRBJ1-4): EAGVVQSPRYKIIEKKQPVAFWCNPISGHNTLYWYLQNLGQGPELLIRYENEEAVDDSQLPKDRFSAERLKGVDSTLKIQPAELGDSAVYLCASSWGDRSLTNGEKLFFGSGTQLSVL.